Sequencing of this T cell receptor beta chain was carried out in a study of blood T cell repertoires in COVID-19. Across the whole study: PBMCs, B-cell-depleted T cells, or T cells were the source of the cDNA or gDNA that made up the material.

Patients in Seattle were enrolled during active infection, then followed longitudinally. The CDR3 has 15 residues. Germline lookup yields CDR1 MNHEY and CDR2 SVGEGT. J gave up 6 bases and V 5 bases, and 3 bases lay outside the gene matches. In regard to this clone: Other DNA sequences in this sample translate to the same CDR3.

The repertoire was sequenced with immunoSEQ multiplex PCR; TCRdb's copy has only in-frame clones and lacks some. This sample has 300,000 to 350,000 clones; roughly 87% occur once, and the top ten carry 9.9%. The sample consisted of peripheral blood. The receptor comes from a young man with COVID-19, enrolled during active disease. The chain uses TRBV6-2 or TRBV6-3 and TRBJ2-2, with 13 bases that match TRBD2. CDR3 sequence: CASSRGLAGPGELFF. CDR3 in DNA: TGTGCCAGCAGTCGGGGACTAGCGGGACCCGGGGAGCTGTTTTTT.